A selection of T cell receptor beta chains follows, all from one sample in a study of cytomegalovirus exposure and HLA in healthy donors. Libraries were prepared by immunoSEQ multiplex PCR; TCRdb keeps only in-frame clonotypes and omits some of them. The sample holds fewer than 250,000 clones, less than 85% seen once. Sequences were obtained from PBMCs. The receptors were sampled from a man aged 25 to 40 in good health and CMV-seropositive. Each CDR3 is given with its conserved first and last residue. Size tells how often a clone was seen (once, few, many) or the class of an expanded clone, and some rows leave it out.

len,abundance,v_gene,j_gene,CDR3aa
15,-,TRBV5-1,TRBJ2-5,CASSLRDRDQETQYF
13,-,TRBV14,TRBJ1-1,CASSQRVSTEAFF
14,-,TRBV6-6,TRBJ1-3,CASNLVAFGNTIYF
15,-,TRBV27,TRBJ1-2,CASSPKTGRPYGYTF
14,-,TRBV4-3,TRBJ2-7,CASSPHGREYEQYF
15,-,TRBV10-3,TRBJ2-1,CAISESTGNYNEQFF
15,-,TRBV7-2,TRBJ1-5,CASSPGTGDWQPQHF
14,-,TRBV27,TRBJ1-4,CASSLLEGREKLFF
16,-,TRBV9,TRBJ2-7,CASSLTSSKRAGEQYF
13,few,TRBV30,TRBJ2-3,CAWSEVGGNTQYF
14,-,TRBV5-1,TRBJ1-4,CASTEQGMHEKLFF
16,-,TRBV6-6,TRBJ2-7,CASSRVLLGGSYEQYF
14,-,TRBV28,TRBJ1-1,CASSLSRANTEAFF
14,-,TRBV5-4,TRBJ2-5,CASSLPGYQGTQYF
11,-,TRBV11-2,TRBJ2-7,CASSISYEQYF
14,-,TRBV6-5,TRBJ1-1,CASGPRGGITEAFF
14,-,TRBV15,TRBJ2-3,CATSRGTGTDTQYF
13,-,TRBV9,TRBJ2-3,CASSVGVLDTQYF
18,few,TRBV27,TRBJ1-1,CASSPLPFPGQLNTEAFF
17,-,TRBV7-2,TRBJ2-3,CASSLTGAGSSTDTQYF
14,-,TRBV5-1,TRBJ1-1,CASSLVGVSTEAFF
15,-,TRBV7-6,TRBJ2-1,CASSPKAQVYNEQFF
13,-,TRBV27,TRBJ2-7,CASSPRTGSEQYF
13,-,TRBV28,TRBJ2-7,CASSSTPQREQYF
14,few,TRBV2,TRBJ2-7,CASSGLLSSREQYF
14,-,TRBV11-2,TRBJ2-7,CASSLDRGPYEQYF
15,-,TRBV27,TRBJ1-5,CASSFSGGSNQPQHF
14,-,TRBV6-5,TRBJ2-1,CASSYTGGNNEQFF
17,once,TRBV5-8,TRBJ2-5,CASSLRPTRLAGALNYF
15,few,TRBV7-8,TRBJ1-5,CASSSPGGGFQPQHF
14,-,TRBV19,TRBJ1-1,CASSIGQGRTEAFF
13,-,TRBV28,TRBJ1-2,CASREDLNYGYTF
20,few,TRBV9,TRBJ2-2,CASSVARGLAGGPITGELFF
15,-,TRBV14,TRBJ1-2,CASSQETGGVDGYTF
14,once,TRBV2,TRBJ2-3,CASIPGLGRDTQYF
13,-,TRBV9,TRBJ2-7,CASTGTGDNEQYF
14,-,TRBV25-1,TRBJ2-5,CASSVDRTRGTQYF
11,-,TRBV2,TRBJ2-1,CASTWLAEQFF
19,few,TRBV19,TRBJ2-1,CASSIRPLAGVVRYNEQFF
15,-,TRBV9,TRBJ1-2,CASSAGAGTNYGYTF
14,-,TRBV9,TRBJ2-5,CASSAQTGSGAQYF
14,-,TRBV7-8,TRBJ2-1,CASSLPGSTGEQFF